The 14 T cell receptor beta chains in this list originate from one sample, sequenced in a study of glioma-infiltrating T cells after dendritic cell vaccination. The time point: after dendritic cell vaccination, including at tumor progression/relapse. Generated by immunoSEQ multiplex PCR, the TCRdb table keeps only in-frame clones and is missing some. The table lists roughly 60,000 clones, around 85% of them singletons, with approximately 9.6% in the top ten. This material consisted of blood, taken after dendritic cell vaccination. The receptors derive from a human donor with glioblastoma.

The chain couples TRBV28 to TRBJ1-5, with D tentatively TRBD1 (6 bases). Trimming stripped 4 bases from V and 3 bases from J, with 13 bases between. The germline V gene has CDR1 MDHEN and CDR2 SYDVKM. This CDR3 contains 15 residues. CDR3 region: CASSSDSRLNQPQHF. The CDR3 nucleotides read TGTGCCAGCAGTTCGGACAGTCGTCTCAATCAGCCCCAGCATTTT.

The chain carries TRBV9 and TRBJ1-4, with 7 bases that match TRBD1. J was trimmed by 8 bases and V by 5 bases; bases with no gene match: 15. The CDR3 is 16 residues long. Germline V lookup: CDR1 SGDLS, CDR2 YYNGEE. The CDR3 DNA reads as TGTGCCAGCAGTATGAGGGACCCGACAGGGACCGAAAAACTGTTTTTT. The encoded protein is CASSMRDPTGTEKLFF.

V usage is TRBV19 and J usage is TRBJ2-1; no reliable D call. CDR1 is LNHDA and CDR2 is SQIVND in the germline V gene (reference sequence). The CDR3 loop spans 12 amino acids. Trimming left V 5 bases short and J 8 bases short, with 10 bases between. The CDR3 sequence: CASSSTWDEQFF. The CDR3 nucleotides are TGTGCCAGTAGTTCGACTTGGGATGAGCAGTTCTTC. The entire variable domain, with the rest obtained from reference TRBV19 and TRBJ2-1, is as follows: DGGITQSPKYLFRKEGQNVTLSCEQNLNHDAMYWYRQDPGQGLRLIYYSQIVNDFQKGDIAEGYSVSREKKESFPLTVTSAQKNPTAFYLCASSSTWDEQFFGPGTRLTVL.

Concerning this clone itself: This CDR3 is also generated by other DNA sequences in the sample. This chain uses TRBV5-1 with TRBJ1-6; 7 nucleotides agree with TRBD1. J was trimmed by 6 bases and V by 0 bases; bases with no gene match: 3. CDR1 SGHRS and CDR2 YFSETQ come from the germline V gene. The CDR3 consists of 15 residues. CDR3 loop: CASSLGTGVNSPLHF. For the CDR3, the DNA is TGCGCCAGCAGCTTGGGCACAGGGGTTAATTCACCCCTCCACTTT.

This clone was detected only a few times. The V gene is TRBV2, the J gene TRBJ1-3; 9 bases are shared with TRBD1. The CDR3 sequence is 12 residues long. Germline V gene data show CDR1 as SNHLY and CDR2 as FYNNEI. In DNA, the CDR3 is TGTGCGAGGACAGGGGCTGGAAACACCATATATTTT. The encoded protein is CARTGAGNTIYF.

A few counts support this clone. This chain links TRBV5-8 with TRBJ2-5, with D maybe TRBD2 (6 bases). V lost 0 bases and J 4 bases, leaving 16 bases between the germline ends. This CDR3 comprises 16 residues. Germline assignment: CDR1 SGHTS and CDR2 YDEGEE. In DNA, the CDR3 is TGTGCCAGCAGCTTGGCCTATGGGGACGGGGGAGAGACCCAGTACTTC. Translated: CASSLAYGDGGETQYF. The whole variable domain, remainder taken from reference TRBV5-8 and TRBJ2-5, is EAGVTQSPTHLIKTRGQQATLRCSPISGHTSVYWYQQALGLGLQFLLWYDEGEERNRGNFPPRFSGRQFPNYSSELNVNALELEDSALYLCASSLAYGDGGETQYFGPGTRLLVL.

This chain joins TRBV18 and TRBJ1-1; D is unresolved. From germline, CDR1 is KGHSH and CDR2 LQKENI. This CDR3 contains 14 residues. Trimming cost V 0 bases and J 2 bases, with 7 bases left between them. Here the CDR3 DNA reads TGTGCCAGCTCACCACCCTCTCCCAACACTGAAGCTTTCTTT. It is translated as CASSPPSPNTEAFF.

This sequence joins TRBV6-1 and TRBJ2-6, with 10 bases that match TRBD1. The germline CDR1 and CDR2 sequences are MNHNS and SASEGT. The CDR3 extends over 15 amino acids. J lost 3 bases, V lost 8 bases, and 4 bases had no gene match. In DNA form, the CDR3 reads TGTGCCAGCGGAGACAGGGGGCTTGGGGCCAACGTCCTGACTTTC. Encoded protein: CASGDRGLGANVLTF.

This chain connects TRBV6-5 to TRBJ1-2, with D possibly being TRBD1 (6 bases). This CDR3 has 15 residues. Trimming cost V 0 bases and J 8 bases, with 16 bases left between them. The germline gives CDR1 MNHEY, CDR2 SVGAGI. DNA for the CDR3: TGTGCCAGCAGTTACTCGAATGCAGGGGTAGGAGGCTACACCTTC. It encodes CASSYSNAGVGGYTF.

The chain couples TRBV6-5 to TRBJ2-7; 11 bases are a match to TRBD1. Germline V lookup: CDR1 MNHEY, CDR2 SVGAGI. The V gene end was trimmed by 2 bases and the J gene end by 3 bases; junction bases not matched to a gene: 3. This CDR3 contains 15 residues. CDR3 sequence: CASSYRTGGFYEQYF. The CDR3 region has the DNA TGTGCCAGCAGTTACCGGACAGGGGGCTTCTACGAGCAGTACTTC.

CDR3 sequence (DNA): TGTGCCAGCATTTCACAGGGGGCGGCCGGTTCTGAAAAACTGTTTTTT. Translation gives CASISQGAAGSEKLFF. The J gene is TRBJ1-4, the V gene TRBV6-6, with 9 bases lining up with TRBD1. Trimming at V came to 7 bases and at J to 7 bases, leaving 13 bases not matched to a gene. CDR3 length: 16 residues. Looked up from germline, CDR1 is MNHNY and CDR2 is SVGAGI (reference sequence).

The chain joins TRBV20-1 to TRBJ2-1; perhaps TRBD2 as D (5 bases). Germline V gene sequence: CDR1 DFQATT, CDR2 SNEGSKA (reference sequence). This CDR3 has 11 amino acids. CDR3 bases: TGCAGCCCGTCATCGGGGAATGAGCAGTTCTTC. Its translation is CSPSSGNEQFF.

V and J are TRBV7-9 and TRBJ2-1, with TRBD2 matching over 10 bases. V dropped 10 bases and J dropped 4; count of bases not matched to a gene: 4. Germline V gives CDR1 SEHNR, CDR2 FQNEAQ (reference sequence). This CDR3 has 13 residues. The CDR3 here is CAIGTSEYNEQFF. The CDR3 DNA sequence: TGTGCCATCGGGACTAGCGAGTACAATGAGCAGTTCTTC.

The genes are TRBV5-1 and TRBJ2-1; D is unresolved. Trimming took off 3 bases at V and 5 bases at J, with 15 bases between the two ends. Germline assignment: CDR1 SGHRS and CDR2 YFSETQ. The CDR3 loop spans 15 amino acids. The DNA of the CDR3 is TGCGCCAGCAGCTCTGGAACGAACAGTCACAATGAGCAGTTCTTC. It yields the protein CASSSGTNSHNEQFF.